The 32 T cell receptor beta chains listed next were all sequenced from one sample in a study of T cells in Graves' hyperthyroidism and ophthalmopathy. TCR beta CDR3 regions were amplified from RNA. The TCR CDR3 first-round RT-PCR relied on the HTBI primer set. MiXCR, run by TCRdb on the multiplex PCR reads, gives a single entry per CDR3 protein. The data show 640,000 or so distinct CDR3 sequences, with roughly 14% seen just once and approximately 4.2% held by the top ten. Input material: blood. These receptors originate from a woman in her forties with Graves' ophthalmopathy.

Many counts were recorded for this clonotype. The chain links TRBV19 to TRBJ1-5; TRBD1 agrees at 8 bases. CDR1 LNHDA and CDR2 SQIVND come from the germline V gene (reference sequence). This CDR3 region has 13 residues. Trimming at V came to 10 bases and at J to 6 bases, leaving 8 bases not matched to a gene. DNA for the CDR3: TGTGCCACTCAGGGGGCGCTTCGTCAGCCCCAGCATTTT. Amino acids: CATQGALRQPQHF.

This rearrangement joins TRBV7-2 to TRBJ2-7; 12 positions agree with TRBD2. V lost 2 bases and J lost 0; bases outside the gene matches: 11. This CDR3 has 19 amino acids. From germline, CDR1 is SGHTA and CDR2 FQGNSA. In DNA form, the CDR3 reads TGTGCCAGCAGCTTATCGCCCCTTCCGACTAGCGGGAGCTCCTACGAGCAGTACTTC. Translation gives CASSLSPLPTSGSSYEQYF.

This clonotype was counted many times. This sequence joins TRBV20-1 and TRBJ2-7; D is perhaps TRBD1 (5 bases). Germline CDR1 DFQATT, CDR2 SNEGSKA (reference sequence). V dropped 4 bases and J dropped 3 bases, with 10 bases sitting between them. The CDR3 loop spans 12 amino acids. This CDR3 is CSATTVFYEQYF. CDR3 coding DNA: TGCAGTGCTACGACAGTCTTCTACGAGCAGTACTTC.

CDR3 protein: CASSTGAHQPQHF. CDR3 sequence (DNA): TGTGCCAGCTCTACAGGTGCCCATCAGCCCCAGCATTTT. The chain carries TRBV18 and TRBJ1-5, with a possible D match to TRBD1 (5 bases). Trimming took off 6 bases at V and 5 bases at J, with 11 bases between the two ends. This CDR3 has 13 residues. Germline lookup yields CDR1 KGHSH and CDR2 LQKENI.

This clonotype was detected a few times. This CDR3 reads CAWSRKQGAPTGELFF. For the CDR3, the DNA is TGTGCCTGGAGTCGTAAACAGGGGGCGCCCACCGGGGAGCTGTTTTTT. The V gene is TRBV30, the J gene TRBJ2-2; 9 bases align to TRBD1. There are 16 residues in the CDR3. Trimming removed 2 bases from V and 4 bases from J; junction bases left unmatched: 8. Germline CDR1 GTSNPN, CDR2 SVGIG (reference sequence).

In this sample, this clonotype turned up many times. This chain uses TRBV19 with TRBJ1-5, with D uncertain. The CDR3 is 15 residues long. The ends were cut back, 2 bases at V and 1 base at J, with 9 bases in the middle. The germline gives CDR1 LNHDA, CDR2 SQIVND (reference sequence). CDR3 coding DNA: TGTGCCAGTAGTATAAAGGTTCTGAGCAATCAGCCCCAGCATTTT. Its protein product is CASSIKVLSNQPQHF.

Points on this clonotype: The junction and the germline gene differ at one end; a read error may be behind it. The genes are TRBV5-1 and TRBJ2-2, with TRBD2 matching 13 bases. Looked up from germline, CDR1 is SGHRS and CDR2 is YFSETQ. CDR3 length: 19 amino acids. CDR3 region: CAGSLMGLAGPRDTGELFF. The CDR3 nucleotides read TGCGCCGGCAGCTTGATGGGACTAGCGGGACCACGGGACACCGGGGAGCTGTTTTTT.

This clonotype was recorded many times. The rearrangement links TRBV28 to TRBJ2-5; D uncertain. This CDR3 region has 14 residues. V dropped 1 base and J dropped 2 bases, with 8 bases sitting between them. Germline CDR1 reads MDHEN; CDR2 reads SYDVKM. The CDR3 is CASSLSPGQETQYF. CDR3 sequence (DNA): TGTGCCAGCAGTTTATCCCCAGGACAAGAGACCCAGTACTTC.

This clonotype has just a few counts. At one of its ends the junction is not consistent with the germline gene, which may arise from a read error. This chain connects TRBV19 to TRBJ2-7; 10 bases agree with TRBD2. Germline CDR1 reads LNHDA; CDR2 reads SQIVND (reference sequence). The CDR3 is 14 amino acids. CDR3: CASKASGSSSEQYF. The CDR3 DNA reads as TGTGCCAGTAAAGCTAGCGGGAGTTCCTCCGAGCAGTACTTC.

In its sample, this clonotype was seen many times. This chain connects TRBV6-1 to TRBJ1-3; D gene uncertain. This CDR3 region has 16 residues. Germline V lookup: CDR1 MNHNS, CDR2 SASEGT. Trimming shortened V by 3 bases and J by 2 bases, and 14 bases separated the two germline ends. CDR3 amino acids: CASSDSFLPAGNTIYF. The CDR3 DNA reads as TGTGCCAGCAGTGATTCATTCCTTCCCGCTGGAAACACCATATATTTT.

This clonotype was counted many times. V and J are TRBV10-3 and TRBJ2-2; a weak D match, TRBD2 (6 bases). CDR1 and CDR2 from the germline V gene are ENHRY and SYGVKD. V was shortened by 2 bases and J by 7 bases, with 14 bases between the two germline ends. This CDR3 is built from 15 residues. The CDR3 is CAISETGVGRGELFF. In nucleotides, the CDR3 is TGTGCCATCAGTGAGACGGGAGTAGGACGCGGGGAGCTGTTTTTT.

This clonotype appeared a few times. J is TRBJ2-5 and V is TRBV12-3 or TRBV12-4, with D unclear. This CDR3 contains 14 residues. The germline V and J ends were trimmed by 3 bases and 2 bases, with 10 bases remaining between them. CDR3 coding DNA: TGTGCCAGCAGTTTGCGGCGGCAGCAAGAGACCCAGTACTTC. This sequence encodes CASSLRRQQETQYF.

In this sample, this clonotype turned up many times. As DNA, the CDR3 is TGTGCCACCAGCGACACCAGGCGGGAACAAGAGACCCAGTACTTC. Protein product: CATSDTRREQETQYF. This rearrangement joins TRBV15 to TRBJ2-5; possibly TRBD2 for D (6 bases). Looked up from germline, CDR1 is LNHNV and CDR2 is YYDKDF (reference sequence). The CDR3 loop spans 15 amino acids. The V and J ends lost 5 bases and 2 bases respectively, with 15 bases between them.

This clonotype was recorded many times. The rearrangement uses TRBV28 and TRBJ2-2; 7 bases are a match to TRBD1. Germline CDR1 MDHEN, CDR2 SYDVKM. This CDR3 has 15 amino acids. V lost 7 bases to trimming and J lost 3 bases; unmatched junction nucleotides: 8. The CDR3 sequence is CASMFRDSYTGELFF. As DNA, the CDR3 is TGTGCCAGCATGTTCCGGGACAGCTACACCGGGGAGCTGTTTTTT.

This clonotype was detected many times. The rearrangement links TRBV6-6 to TRBJ1-1, with TRBD1 as a possible D gene (5 bases). This CDR3 region has 15 residues. Trimming pared 4 bases from V and 1 base from J, leaving 13 bases between. Looked up from germline, CDR1 is MNHNY and CDR2 is SVGAGI (reference sequence). CDR3 protein: CASSSGKDSNTEAFF. CDR3 nucleotide sequence: TGTGCCAGCAGTTCAGGGAAGGACTCGAACACTGAAGCTTTCTTT.

The rearrangement joins TRBV4-2 to TRBJ2-7; maybe TRBD1 (5 bases). This CDR3 contains 15 residues. Germline lookup yields CDR1 LGHNA and CDR2 YNFKEQ. V lost 1 base, J lost 1 base, and 11 bases lay in between. CDR3 in amino acids: CASSQVETGSYEQYF. CDR3 nucleotide sequence: TGTGCCAGCAGCCAAGTCGAAACAGGTTCCTACGAGCAGTACTTC.

This clonotype was counted many times. The chain uses TRBV9 and TRBJ1-1; a weak D match, TRBD1 (5 bases). V was clipped by 4 bases and J by 0 bases, with 13 bases between them. The germline gives CDR1 SGDLS, CDR2 YYNGEE. The CDR3 is 15 residues long. The CDR3 loop reads CASSLREGLNTEAFF. The DNA of the CDR3 is TGTGCCAGCAGCTTACGGGAGGGGCTGAACACTGAAGCTTTCTTT.

In this sample, this clonotype turned up a few times. This chain uses TRBV20-1 with TRBJ2-4; TRBD2 matches at 10 bases. The V gene end was trimmed by 6 bases and the J gene end by 1 base; junction bases not matched to a gene: 6. Germline CDR1 DFQATT, CDR2 SNEGSKA (reference sequence). The CDR3 length is 15 residues. The CDR3: CSAPLAGVAKNIQYF. The CDR3 DNA follows: TGCAGTGCGCCCCTAGCGGGGGTCGCCAAAAACATTCAGTACTTC.

This clonotype was seen ten or more times. This rearrangement joins TRBV7-9 to TRBJ2-7; the D is unclear. The germline gives CDR1 SEHNR, CDR2 FQNEAQ (reference sequence). Trimming cost V 1 base and J 6 bases, with 7 bases left between them. The CDR3 runs to 12 residues. CDR3 nucleotides: TGTGCCAGCAGCTTAGGTTGGACCGAGCAGTACTTC. Residues: CASSLGWTEQYF.

This clonotype was counted many times. The chain employs TRBV29-1 and TRBJ2-2; possible D gene TRBD2, 5 bases. This CDR3 is built from 15 residues. Trimming left V 3 bases short and J 2 bases short, with 13 bases between. Per germline, CDR1 SQVTM and CDR2 ANQGSEA. The CDR3 loop reads CSVELRPGNTGELFF. CDR3 in DNA: TGCAGCGTTGAGCTAAGGCCGGGAAACACCGGGGAGCTGTTTTTT.

This clonotype appeared a few times. The chain joins TRBV25-1 to TRBJ1-1; no clear D gene. V lost 10 bases, J lost 7 bases, and 13 bases lay in between. From germline, CDR1 is MGHDK and CDR2 SYGVNS. CDR3 length equals 11 residues. For the CDR3, the DNA is TGTGCCACCTCCCCCGGGGATGAAGCTTTCTTT. It encodes CATSPGDEAFF.

This clonotype was seen repeatedly, ten times or more. V gene TRBV27 combines with J gene TRBJ2-5; D is ambiguous. Per the germline V gene, CDR1 is MNHEY and CDR2 is SMNVEV (reference sequence). Trimming stripped 5 bases from V and 5 bases from J, with 21 bases between. CDR3 size: 16 residues. The CDR3 region has the DNA TGTGCCAGCAGTCCTTCCCCAGGTCGCAAGTCGGAGACCCAGTACTTC. It yields the protein CASSPSPGRKSETQYF.

This clonotype appeared many times. The rearrangement joins TRBV28 to TRBJ2-5; TRBD1 matches 9 bases. The CDR3 consists of 13 residues. V trimming: 5 bases; J trimming: 3 bases; junction bases outside the gene matches: 1. Germline assignment: CDR1 MDHEN and CDR2 SYDVKM. The CDR3 region is CASSRQGEETQYF. The CDR3 DNA sequence: TGTGCCAGCAGTCGACAGGGGGAAGAGACCCAGTACTTC.

This clonotype has a count of ten or more. The chain uses TRBV29-1 and TRBJ1-2, with D possibly matching TRBD1 (6 bases). V was shortened by 4 bases and J by 4 bases, with 13 bases between the two germline ends. Germline V gives CDR1 SQVTM, CDR2 ANQGSEA. The CDR3 is made up of 13 amino acids. This CDR3 is CSVAKGELYGYTF. The CDR3 DNA sequence: TGCAGCGTTGCCAAGGGGGAACTCTATGGCTACACCTTC.

Ten or more counts support this clonotype. The gene calls are TRBV28 and TRBJ2-6; D is unresolved. The CDR3 is 13 amino acids. In germline, CDR1 is MDHEN, CDR2 SYDVKM. The V and J ends lost 6 bases and 0 bases respectively, with 3 bases between them. CDR3 region: CASRLSGANVLTF. In DNA, the CDR3 is TGTGCCAGCAGACTCTCTGGGGCCAACGTCCTGACTTTC.

At least ten counts were recorded for this clonotype. This chain joins TRBV9 and TRBJ1-2; D uncertain. Looked up from germline, CDR1 is SGDLS and CDR2 is YYNGEE. The V gene lost 2 bases and the J gene lost 13 bases, with 12 bases spanning the gap. The CDR3 is 11 amino acids. In nucleotides, the CDR3 is TGTGCCAGCAGCGTTGACCGCAATTTCACCTTC. It encodes CASSVDRNFTF.

This clonotype was counted many times. The gene calls are TRBV6-1 and TRBJ1-3, with D unresolved. V dropped 9 bases and J dropped 4 bases, with 16 bases sitting between them. The CDR3 is 14 amino acids. Germline V CDR1 and CDR2: MNHNS, SASEGT. CDR3 nucleotide sequence: TGTGCCAGTAGTCAGACTCCGGGCGGAAACACCATATATTTT. Protein product: CASSQTPGGNTIYF.

Many counts were recorded for this clonotype. The V gene is TRBV6-5, the J gene TRBJ1-5; TRBD1 agrees at 9 bases. From germline, CDR1 is MNHEY and CDR2 SVGAGI. The length of the CDR3 is 15 residues. With V trimmed by 0 bases and J by 4 bases, 1 base remained unmatched. CDR3 region: CASSYSTGGNQPQHF. CDR3 coding DNA: TGTGCCAGCAGTTACTCGACAGGGGGTAATCAGCCCCAGCATTTT.

This clonotype occurred many times. The V call is TRBV28, the J call TRBJ1-2; a possible D gene is TRBD1 (5 bases). Germline V gene sequence: CDR1 MDHEN, CDR2 SYDVKM. This CDR3 spans 16 amino acids. V lost 1 base and J 5 bases, leaving 17 bases between the germline ends. The CDR3 nucleotides are TGTGCCAGCAGTTTATCCTCCTCCAGGGCCATTTATGGCTACACCTTC. Protein sequence: CASSLSSSRAIYGYTF.

With respect to this clonotype: One junction end does not reproduce the germline sequence, and a read error may be involved. The chain is built from TRBV28 and TRBJ2-7; D is tentatively TRBD1 or TRBD2 (5 bases each). This CDR3 contains 16 residues. The germline V gene encodes CDR1 MDHEN and CDR2 SYDVKM. Here the CDR3 reads CASSYSGTPAPNERYF. As DNA, the CDR3 is TGTGCCAGCAGTTATTCCGGGACCCCCGCTCCAAACGAGCGGTACTTC.

The chain carries TRBV20-1 and TRBJ2-5, with D uncertain. The CDR3 extends over 12 amino acids. Between the trimmed V and J ends, which lost 2 bases and 3 bases, there was a span of 7 bases. CDR1 and CDR2 (germline): DFQATT, SNEGSKA (reference sequence). CDR3 nucleotide sequence: TGCAGTGCTAGACGACCAGAAGAGACCCAGTACTTC. Translated, it gives CSARRPEETQYF.

This clonotype was recorded at least ten times. The rearrangement uses TRBV11-2 and TRBJ1-2; TRBD1 is a possible D gene (5 bases). The V and J ends lost 0 bases and 3 bases respectively, with 14 bases between them. Looked up from germline, CDR1 is SGHAT and CDR2 is FQNNGV. This CDR3 has 16 residues. CDR3 sequence: CASSLELAGGDYGYTF. DNA for the CDR3: TGTGCCAGCAGCTTAGAGCTAGCGGGGGGAGACTATGGCTACACCTTC.